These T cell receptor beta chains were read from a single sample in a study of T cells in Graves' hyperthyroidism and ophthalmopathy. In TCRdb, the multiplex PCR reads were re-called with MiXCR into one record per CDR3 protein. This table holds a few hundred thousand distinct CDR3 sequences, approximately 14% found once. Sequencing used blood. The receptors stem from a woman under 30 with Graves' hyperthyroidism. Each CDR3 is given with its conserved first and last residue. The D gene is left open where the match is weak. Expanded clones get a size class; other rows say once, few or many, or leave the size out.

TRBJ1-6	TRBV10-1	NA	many	CASRDNNNSPLHF	TGCGCCAGCCGGGACAATAATAATTCACCCCTCCACTTT
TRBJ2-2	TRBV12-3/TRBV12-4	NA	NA	CASSLHGDTGELFF	TGTGCCAGCAGTCTCCACGGAGACACCGGGGAGCTGTTTTTT
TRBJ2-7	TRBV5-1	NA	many	CASSPLTDASYEQYF	TGCGCCAGCAGCCCATTAACGGACGCCTCCTACGAGCAGTACTTC
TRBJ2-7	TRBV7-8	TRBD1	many	CASSPGRGSSYEQYF	TGTGCCAGCAGCCCAGGCAGGGGGTCCTCCTACGAGCAGTACTTC
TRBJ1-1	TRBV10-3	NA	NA	CAISEAGGHTEAFF	TGTGCCATCAGTGAGGCCGGGGGGCACACTGAAGCTTTCTTT
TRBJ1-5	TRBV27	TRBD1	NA	CASSLRGDSSNQPQHF	TGTGCCAGCAGTCTCAGGGGGGACAGTAGCAATCAGCCCCAGCATTTT
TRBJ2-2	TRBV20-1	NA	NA	CSASRGTSTGELFF	TGCAGTGCTAGTCGAGGGACTTCCACCGGGGAGCTGTTTTTT
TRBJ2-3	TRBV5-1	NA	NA	CASSLGGTARADTQYF	TGCGCCAGCAGCTTGGGAGGTACGGCGAGAGCAGATACGCAGTATTTT
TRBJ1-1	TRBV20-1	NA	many	CSAETPNTEAFF	TGCAGTGCTGAGACACCGAACACTGAAGCTTTCTTT
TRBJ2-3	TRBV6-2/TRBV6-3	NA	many	CASSYFPDSKSTDTQYF	TGTGCCAGCAGTTATTTCCCCGACTCCAAAAGCACAGATACGCAATATTTT
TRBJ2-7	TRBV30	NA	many	CAWSPRTAPSDEQYF	TGTGCCTGGAGTCCCCGGACGGCCCCCTCCGACGAGCAGTACTTC
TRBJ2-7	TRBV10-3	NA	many	CAISVTGLSYEQYF	TGTGCCATCAGTGTAACGGGACTCTCCTACGAGCAGTACTTC
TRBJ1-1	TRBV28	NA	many	CASSLSGRNTEAFF	TGTGCCAGCAGCCTGTCGGGACGGAACACTGAAGCTTTCTTT
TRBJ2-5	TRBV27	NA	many	CASNPSNWGAQETQYF	TGTGCCAGCAACCCTTCCAATTGGGGAGCCCAAGAGACCCAGTACTTC
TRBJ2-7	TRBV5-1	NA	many	CASSLGGTAYEQYF	TGCGCCAGCAGCCTGGGGGGGACAGCCTACGAGCAGTACTTC
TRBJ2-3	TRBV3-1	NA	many	CASSPLPTDTQYF	TGTGCCAGCAGCCCGCTACCCACAGATACGCAGTATTTT
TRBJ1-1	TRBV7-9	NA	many	CASSLGGSALGEAFF	TGTGCCAGCAGCTTAGGTGGTAGTGCCCTAGGGGAAGCTTTCTTT
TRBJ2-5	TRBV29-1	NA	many	CSVDRAQETQYF	TGCAGCGTTGACAGGGCCCAAGAGACCCAGTACTTC
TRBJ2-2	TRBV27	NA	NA	CASARTPDTGELFF	TGTGCCAGCGCCCGAACCCCCGACACCGGGGAGCTGTTTTTT
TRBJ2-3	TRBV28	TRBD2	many	CASTRLATDTQYF	TGTGCCAGCACCAGACTAGCCACAGATACGCAGTATTTT
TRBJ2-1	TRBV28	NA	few	CASSSWTEDNEQFF	TGTGCCAGCAGTTCGTGGACAGAAGACAATGAGCAGTTCTTC
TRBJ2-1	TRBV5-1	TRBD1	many	CASSFTRGSSYNEQFF	TGCGCCAGCAGCTTCACCAGGGGGAGCTCCTACAATGAGCAGTTCTTC
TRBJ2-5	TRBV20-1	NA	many	CSARQSLGQYF	TGCAGTGCTAGACAGTCTCTCGGTCAGTACTTC
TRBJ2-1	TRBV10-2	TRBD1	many	CASRELTGTGGNEQFF	TGCGCCAGCAGGGAACTAACCGGGACAGGGGGGAATGAGCAGTTCTTC
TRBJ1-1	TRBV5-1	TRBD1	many	CASSALDRAVPLNTEAFF	TGCGCCAGCAGCGCCCTGGACAGGGCCGTACCTTTGAACACTGAAGCTTTCTTT
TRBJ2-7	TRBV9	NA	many	CASSPGGLSHEQYF	TGTGCCAGCAGCCCCGGGGGCCTATCCCACGAGCAGTACTTC
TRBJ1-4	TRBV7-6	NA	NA	CASSVEGVGGKLFF	TGTGCCAGCAGCGTCGAGGGAGTGGGGGGAAAACTGTTTTTT
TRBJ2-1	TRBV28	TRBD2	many	CASSLNRWASGTKGSYNEQFF	TGTGCCAGCAGTTTAAATCGCTGGGCTAGCGGGACTAAGGGCTCCTACAATGAGCAGTTCTTC
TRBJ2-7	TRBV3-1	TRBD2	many	CASSQDTAGGREQYF	TGTGCCAGCAGCCAAGACACAGCGGGAGGGCGCGAGCAGTACTTC
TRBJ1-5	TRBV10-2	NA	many	CASSEGRGGARQPQHF	TGCGCCAGCAGTGAGGGCCGAGGAGGGGCGAGGCAGCCCCAGCATTTT
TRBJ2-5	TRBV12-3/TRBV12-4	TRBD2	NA	CASSPTTGLNVETQYF	TGTGCCAGCAGTCCCACTACGGGACTAAACGTAGAGACCCAGTACTTC
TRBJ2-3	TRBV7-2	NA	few	CASSTTRGNTDTQYF	TGTGCCAGCAGCACAACCCGGGGGAACACAGATACGCAGTATTTT
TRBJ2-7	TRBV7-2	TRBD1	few	CASTRDRSYYEQYF	TGTGCCAGCACCCGGGACAGAAGTTACTACGAGCAGTACTTC
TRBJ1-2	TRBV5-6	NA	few	CASSTDRTPPRGYTF	TGTGCCAGCAGCACAGACAGGACTCCCCCCCGCGGCTACACCTTC
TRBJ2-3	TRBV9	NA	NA	CASARTWGSTDTQYF	TGTGCCAGCGCGCGGACCTGGGGTAGCACAGATACGCAGTATTTT
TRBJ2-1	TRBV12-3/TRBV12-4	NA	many	CASSKGLSYNEQFF	TGTGCCAGCAGTAAGGGGCTTTCCTACAATGAGCAGTTCTTC
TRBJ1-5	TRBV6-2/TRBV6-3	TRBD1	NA	CASSYPGQGNQPQHF	TGTGCCAGCAGTTACCCGGGACAGGGCAATCAGCCCCAGCATTTT
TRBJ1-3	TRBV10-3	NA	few	CAISESLRIEGNTIYF	TGTGCCATCAGTGAGTCGCTGCGGATTGAGGGAAACACCATATATTTT
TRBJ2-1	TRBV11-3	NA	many	CASSLYRESDNEQFF	TGTGCCAGCAGCCTCTACAGGGAGTCGGACAATGAGCAGTTCTTC
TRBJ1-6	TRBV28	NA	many	CASSLRASTYNSPLHF	TGTGCCAGCAGTTTACGGGCATCGACTTATAATTCACCCCTCCACTTT
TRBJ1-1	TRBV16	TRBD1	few	CASSQLGQENTEAFF	TGTGCCAGCAGCCAACTCGGACAGGAGAACACTGAAGCTTTCTTT
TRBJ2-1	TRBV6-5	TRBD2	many	CASSYTTSGRPNEQFF	TGTGCCAGCAGTTACACTACTAGCGGGAGGCCCAATGAGCAGTTCTTC
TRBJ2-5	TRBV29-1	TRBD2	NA	CSVTGGVETQYF	TGCAGCGTTACCGGGGGGGTGGAGACCCAGTACTTC
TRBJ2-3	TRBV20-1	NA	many	CSARDEGGGSLLATQYF	TGCAGTGCTAGAGATGAGGGAGGGGGATCTCTGCTAGCTACGCAGTATTTT
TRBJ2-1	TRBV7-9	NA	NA	CASSLRSTEQFF	TGTGCCAGCAGCTTACGTAGTACTGAGCAGTTCTTC
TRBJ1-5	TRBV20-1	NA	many	CSVSEEVNQPQHF	TGCAGTGTGAGCGAGGAGGTAAACCAGCCCCAGCATTTT
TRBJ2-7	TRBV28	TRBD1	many	CASSLLGTGAYEQYF	TGTGCCAGCAGTTTATTGGGGACAGGGGCCTACGAGCAGTACTTC
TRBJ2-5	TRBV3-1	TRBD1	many	CASSQTGTAVEYF	TGTGCCAGCAGCCAGACCGGGACAGCGGTTGAGTACTTC
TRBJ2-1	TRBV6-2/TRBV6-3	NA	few	CASSYQATNNEQFF	TGTGCCAGCAGTTACCAAGCGACAAACAATGAGCAGTTCTTC
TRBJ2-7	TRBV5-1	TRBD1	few	CASSLETGAYEQYF	TGCGCCAGCAGCTTAGAGACAGGGGCCTACGAGCAGTACTTC
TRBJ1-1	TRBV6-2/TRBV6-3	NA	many	CASSYTANTEAFF	TGTGCCAGCAGTTATACAGCCAACACTGAAGCTTTCTTT